The entry that follows covers one T cell receptor (beta chain) sequence. What this receptor recognizes is not known. It differs at one base from a far larger clone, so likely a read error. Other DNA sequences in the same sample also yield this CDR3. The donors were healthy, HIV-negative adults with no recently reported acute infections or vaccinations. Every donor was a Caucasian adult residing in Nashville, Tennessee, USA. CD4+ T cells were enriched by magnetic negative selection; naive cells were then positively selected on CD45RA, and the negative fraction formed the memory subset. Blood was obtained by leukapheresis, after which PBMCs were separated by Ficoll-Histopaque density gradient centrifugation and cryopreserved in liquid nitrogen vapor phase. Purity and quantity of every magnetically sorted T cell population were checked by analytical flow cytometry. From each sorted fraction, genomic DNA was isolated and quantified by UV absorbance on a Nanodrop 2000c.

This sample was taken from a study of shared clonotypes between healthy human individuals (dated by TCRdb to the early 2020s). The study in broad terms: Two women and a few men aged 18 to 49 years were included in the cohort. For each donor, three plates each were used for CD4 naive and CD4 memory, two plates were used for CD8 naive, and one plate was used for CD8 memory. Blood TCR repertoires of five healthy adults were deeply sequenced to estimate repertoire size and the extent of clonotype sharing between individuals. Different laboratories and diverse techniques were used to prepare libraries and sequence TCR repertoires, to increase sequencing depth and limit assay-specific biases. Between about 0.85 and 9.5 billion PBMCs per donor were obtained by leukapheresis. Overall results and qualifications from the work: Compared with non-shared clonotypes, the clonotypes found in all four sorted-subset donors had higher generation probabilities. Based on pairwise subsampling, the degree of clonotype sharing among donors was expected to be affected by sequencing depth. Naive subsets generally had larger estimated clonotype richness than memory subsets. Incomplete sequencing was indicated by rarefaction of sorted-subset datasets, despite the large sequencing depth. The genetic and exposure-history diversity represented was limited by the small number of donors. Sharing across several donors was observed for about 5% of naive CD4, over 3% of naive CD8, roughly 2.4% of memory CD4, and less than 0.45% of memory CD8 clonotypes. Sampling was limited to blood, and TCR repertoires in tissue likely differ from TCR repertoires in blood.

Using the deep immunoSEQ assay, TCR CDR3 regions were amplified from genomic DNA by multiplex PCR. Extracted genomic DNA from each cell subset was distributed evenly across all wells of several immunoSEQ 96-well plates, and each plate was treated as a replicate. For sorted subsets, each replicate PCR was loaded with 200 to 250 ng genomic DNA, equivalent to about 33,000 T cell genomes. Purified libraries were measured with a Qubit 3.0 fluorometer, size-checked on a Bioanalyzer 2100, and measured again with the KAPA Library Quantification kit. Every immunoSEQ 96-well plate was sequenced on a separate single-read 150-cycle Illumina NextSeq 550 flow cell. The study's processing was this. The immunoSEQ output contained only junctional sequences without quality scores, so filtering could not match that applied to full-length reads. To assign V/J genes and CDR3, sequences were annotated against IMGT germline references using PyIR, a Python wrapper for IgBLAST v1.9. Reads with weak V/J assignments (E-value above 1e-6), missing CDR3, stop codons, out-of-frame junctions, or ambiguous translated residues were removed. V3J clonotypes were defined as sequences sharing the same inferred V gene, J gene, and CDR3 amino acid sequence. Percentage overlap between repertoires was calculated by dividing the number of shared unique clonotypes by the size of the smaller repertoire. Richness of each repertoire was evaluated using RTK rarefaction, the Chao1 estimator, and Recon v2.1 estimates of unobserved clonotypes. Generation probabilities for all TCRbeta clonotypes obtained by the gDNA method from four donors were computed using OLGA. In its TCRdb copy, this immuneACCESS table keeps in-frame sequences only and misses some clones. Where compared with another copy, unresolved V genes explain less than half of these, and the others have no known cause. V and J calls and clone size come straight from that table; D and trimming were deduced from the DNA. The table for this sample lists just over 2,000,000 clones; roughly 96% of them were counted only once. Jointly, the top ten make up 0.1% to 0.15% of the sample.

The sequencing input was naive CD4+ T cells sorted from blood. The sample's cell subset or site, from its label and the paper: CD45RA+ positively selected. The origin of this receptor is a man between 18 and 35 years old in good health.

The CDR3 protein sequence reads: CAIRGAYEQYF. The nucleotide sequence reads TGTGCCATCAGGGGAGCCTACGAGCAGTACTTC. The chain links TRBV10-3 with TRBJ2-7, and TRBD2 may be the D gene, going by 5 matching bases. From the germline V gene, CDR1 is ENHRY and CDR2 is SYGVKD. The CDR3 runs 11 residues from the cysteine to the phenylalanine. The retained sequence is limited to the CDR3, 33 bases, with the frame set at the first base. V and J are truncated by 6 bases and 2 bases respectively, leaving an intervening sequence of 5 bases.